This T cell receptor (beta chain) was obtained from a study of PD-1 blockade in classical Hodgkin lymphoma. Brentuximab vedotin exposure varied, and every patient relapsed after autologous stem cell transplantation. The CDR3 spans 15 residues. V shed 3 bases and J shed 8 bases, with 19 bases lying between them. CDR1 SGHAT and CDR2 FQNNGV come from the germline V gene. Here immunoSEQ multiplex PCR was the method, and the copy in TCRdb shows in-frame clones only, minus some. The table lists around 27,000 clones, roughly four fifths of them singletons. This sequence joins TRBV11-2 and TRBJ1-2; possible D gene TRBD1, 5 bases. The sequenced sample was peripheral blood mononuclear cells (PBMCs), obtained before the second cycle of nivolumab. The sequence derives from a human donor with classical Hodgkin lymphoma. CDR3 DNA: TGTGCCAGCAGCTTTTCCCCTTCAGGGATCGAGGGCTACACCTTC. It codes for CASSFSPSGIEGYTF.